The present T cell receptor (beta chain) was sequenced within a study of shared clonotypes between healthy human individuals. This CDR3 region has 18 residues. V was pared by 1 base and J by 2 bases, with 14 bases of the junction left unmatched. Germline values: CDR1 SGHAT, CDR2 FQNNGV. Turning to this clone: Its antigen remains unknown.

Regarding the study as a whole: Only blood samples were collected, and tissue repertoires likely differ.

Replicate PCRs for sorted subsets used roughly 200 ng DNA; this equaled around 29,000 T cell genomes. Generated by immunoSEQ multiplex PCR, the TCRdb table keeps only in-frame clones and is missing some. The profile shows about 2 million clones, approximately 94% of them singletons. Only CD45RO-negative cells positively selected for CCR7 counted as naive CD8 cells, so terminally differentiated effector memory CD45RA+ cells were excluded. The V and J genes are TRBV11-2 and TRBJ2-7, with 7 bases aligning to TRBD1. This sequence originates from a man aged 18 to 35 in good health. The material sequenced was naive CD8+ T cells sorted from blood. The CDR3, as DNA: TGTGCCAGCAGCTTAGGCCCCTCCGACAGGGAACTACCCTACGAGCAGTACTTC. It specifies CASSLGPSDRELPYEQYF.